These 13 T cell receptor beta chains were all obtained from the same sample, sequenced in a study of cytomegalovirus exposure and HLA in healthy donors. PCR used 60 Vbeta primers and 13 Jbeta primers. Clones were sequenced by immunoSEQ multiplex PCR, and TCRdb holds only the in-frame ones, with some missing. The listing records 150,000 or so clones. The sequencing input was PBMCs. The receptors shown here come from a woman between 45 and 60 years old in good health and CMV-seronegative.

This chain connects TRBV2 to TRBJ2-1, with D perhaps matching TRBD1 (6 bases). The CDR3 length is 17 residues. Trimming shortened V by 8 bases and J by 7 bases, and 27 bases separated the two germline ends. Germline V CDR1 and CDR2: SNHLY, FYNNEI. The CDR3 nucleotides read TGTGCCAGCTTATTACAGGGAGCGGTCTTTGGGGCGAATGAGCAGTTCTTC. It yields the protein CASLLQGAVFGANEQFF.

The V gene is TRBV5-1, the J gene TRBJ1-1; 10 bases align to TRBD1. Germline CDR1 and CDR2: SGHRS and YFSETQ. The CDR3 contains 16 residues. The V and J ends lost 5 bases and 0 bases, in that order; junction bases with no gene match: 7. The CDR3 region has the DNA TGCGCCAGCAGGGCCGGACAGGGGGGCTTGAACACTGAAGCTTTCTTT. The encoded protein is CASRAGQGGLNTEAFF.

The chain carries TRBV9 and TRBJ1-2; D is uncertain. Germline CDR1 SGDLS, CDR2 YYNGEE. The CDR3 length is 12 residues. Trimming stripped 7 bases from V and 4 bases from J, with 11 bases between. The chain's CDR3 is CASGQEGYGYTF. The CDR3 DNA reads TGTGCCAGCGGGCAGGAGGGCTATGGCTACACCTTC.

The V call is TRBV4-2, the J call TRBJ2-2; a possible D gene is TRBD1 (6 bases). The ends were cut back, 0 bases at V and 3 bases at J, with 11 bases in the middle. CDR3 length: 16 residues. Germline loops: CDR1 LGHNA, CDR2 YNFKEQ. The CDR3 DNA sequence: TGTGCCAGCAGCCAAGATTACAGGGCCGACACCGGGGAGCTGTTTTTT. Translation: CASSQDYRADTGELFF.

The rearrangement joins TRBV28 to TRBJ2-1; D is unclear. The V gene's germline CDR1 is MDHEN and CDR2 SYDVKM. The CDR3 sequence is 13 residues long. Trimming cost V 10 bases and J 0 bases, with 10 bases left between them. CDR3 DNA: TGTGCCACACTTCGTGGCTCCTACAATGAGCAGTTCTTC. Amino acid sequence: CATLRGSYNEQFF.

The J gene is TRBJ2-1, the V gene TRBV9; D might be TRBD2 (6 bases). Deletions cut 3 bases from V and 9 bases from J, with 7 bases between. Looked up from germline, CDR1 is SGDLS and CDR2 is YYNGEE. The CDR3 runs 11 residues. In DNA, the CDR3 is TGTGCCAGCAGCGCTAGCGCTGAGCAGTTCTTC. Its protein is CASSASAEQFF.

DNA for the CDR3: TGCGCCAGCAGCTGGGGACAGGGGTCCTACAATGAGCAGTTCTTC. As protein: CASSWGQGSYNEQFF. The chain combines TRBV5-1 with TRBJ2-1, with 10 bases matching TRBD1. The CDR3 is 15 residues long. Losses at the gene ends were 3 bases for V and 1 base for J; bases not matched to a gene: 1. CDR1 and CDR2 from the germline V gene are SGHRS and YFSETQ.

The chain uses TRBV29-1 and TRBJ2-1, with 12 bases aligning to TRBD2. The CDR3 is 14 amino acids. With 7 bases clipped from V and 9 bases from J, the junction kept 10 bases outside the gene matches. Germline V CDR1 and CDR2: SQVTM, ANQGSEA. The CDR3, as DNA: TGCAGCGGCGTCCTAGCGGGAGGGCCCCTTGAGCAGTTCTTC. This encodes CSGVLAGGPLEQFF.

The chain combines TRBV2 with TRBJ1-2, with D uncertain. Trimming removed 7 bases from V and 4 bases from J, with 19 bases in between. The CDR3 consists of 15 residues. Germline CDR1 is SNHLY and CDR2 is FYNNEI. This chain's CDR3 is CASTSWTGEGYGYTF. CDR3 sequence (DNA): TGTGCCAGCACATCCTGGACGGGTGAGGGCTATGGCTACACCTTC.

The V gene is TRBV4-2, the J gene TRBJ2-3; 8 positions match TRBD1. The germline gives CDR1 LGHNA, CDR2 YNFKEQ. With 2 bases clipped from V and 2 bases from J, the junction kept 3 bases outside the gene matches. This CDR3 spans 15 amino acids. CDR3 DNA: TGTGCCAGCAGCCAAAGACAGGGGATCACAGATACGCAGTATTTT. This codes for CASSQRQGITDTQYF.

The J gene is TRBJ1-4, the V gene TRBV19; a possible D gene is TRBD1 (6 bases). Trimming removed 7 bases from V and 6 bases from J, with 12 bases in between. Germline lookup yields CDR1 LNHDA and CDR2 SQIVND (reference sequence). The CDR3 runs to 13 residues. CDR3 sequence: CASISGDHEKLFF. The CDR3, as DNA: TGTGCCAGTATCTCAGGGGATCATGAAAAACTGTTTTTT.

The V and J genes are TRBV27 and TRBJ2-2, with TRBD1 identical over 8 bases. The V and J ends lost 4 bases and 1 base, in that order; junction bases with no gene match: 5. The germline V gene encodes CDR1 MNHEY and CDR2 SMNVEV (reference sequence). The CDR3 covers 16 residues. The CDR3 spells CASSSRTGRNTGELFF. The CDR3 nucleotides read TGTGCCAGCAGTTCGCGGACAGGGAGGAACACCGGGGAGCTGTTTTTT.

The chain links TRBV19 to TRBJ1-1; weak D call: TRBD1 (6 bases). The CDR3 is made up of 14 amino acids. Trimming took 8 bases from V and 0 from J, leaving 13 bases between them. Germline V CDR1 and CDR2: LNHDA, SQIVND (reference sequence). The CDR3 spells CASGRTDMNTEAFF. The CDR3 nucleotides read TGTGCCAGTGGCCGGACAGATATGAACACTGAAGCTTTCTTT. The complete variable domain, with remaining parts taken from reference TRBV19 and TRBJ1-1, reads DGGITQSPKYLFRKEGQNVTLSCEQNLNHDAMYWYRQDPGQGLRLIYYSQIVNDFQKGDIAEGYSVSREKKESFPLTVTSAQKNPTAFYLCASGRTDMNTEAFFGQGTRLTVV.